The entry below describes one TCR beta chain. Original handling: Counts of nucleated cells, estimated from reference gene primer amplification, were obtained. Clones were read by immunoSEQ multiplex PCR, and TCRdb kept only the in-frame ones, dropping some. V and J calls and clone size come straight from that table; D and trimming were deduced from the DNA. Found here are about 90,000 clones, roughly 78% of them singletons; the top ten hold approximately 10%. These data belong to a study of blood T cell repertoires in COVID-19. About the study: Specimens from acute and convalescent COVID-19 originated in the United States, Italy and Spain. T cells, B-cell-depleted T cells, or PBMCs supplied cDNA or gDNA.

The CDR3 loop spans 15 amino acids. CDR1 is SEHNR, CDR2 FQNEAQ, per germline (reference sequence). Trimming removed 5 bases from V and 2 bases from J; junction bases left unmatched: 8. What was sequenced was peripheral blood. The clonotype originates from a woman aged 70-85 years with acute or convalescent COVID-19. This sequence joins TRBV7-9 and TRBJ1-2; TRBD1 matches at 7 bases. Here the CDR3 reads CASSPDDRANYGYTF. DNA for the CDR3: TGTGCCAGCAGCCCAGATGACAGGGCAAACTATGGCTACACCTTC.